These 18 T cell receptor beta chains were sequenced from one sample in a study of T cells expressing NK-cell markers. Using the 5' RACE reads, TCRdb records one entry per CDR3 protein without DNA. The table for this sample gives approximately 420,000 distinct CDR3 sequences. The sample taken for sequencing was blood T cells: a sorted CD56 or NKG2C T cell subset, CD4+ or CD8+ T cells, or bulk PBMC T cells (not recorded which). Source of these receptors: a woman between 50 and 59 years old in good health.

V gene TRBV12-3 or TRBV12-4 combines with J gene TRBJ1-1; the TCRdb call, TRBD1, lacks DNA for checking. There are 16 residues in the CDR3. CDR3 loop: CASSQGTGIMNTEAFF.

The V gene is TRBV30, the J gene TRBJ2-7; TCRdb indicates TRBD1, and absent DNA this call remains unverified. In germline, CDR1 is GTSNPN, CDR2 SVGIG (reference sequence). The CDR3 loop spans 13 amino acids. This chain's CDR3 is CAWSSGQGPWQYF.

This rearrangement joins TRBV27 to TRBJ2-7. The CDR3 length is 12 residues. The germline V gene has CDR1 MNHEY and CDR2 SMNVEV (reference sequence). The CDR3 spells CASRTNVYEQYF.

The V gene is TRBV20-1, the J gene TRBJ2-3; there is no DNA to check the TCRdb D call of TRBD1. This CDR3 has 13 amino acids. Germline V CDR1 and CDR2: DFQATT, SNEGSKA (reference sequence). CDR3 residues: CSALRPGADTQYF.

This rearrangement joins TRBV4-1 to TRBJ1-5; TCRdb's D gene call, TRBD1, goes unchecked for lack of DNA. The germline V gene encodes CDR1 MGHRA and CDR2 YSYEKL. The CDR3 is 16 residues long. The CDR3: CASSPRDRLNNQPQHF.

This sequence joins TRBV4-1 and TRBJ1-1; TCRdb names TRBD1, which stays unverified in the absence of DNA. The CDR3 length is 15 residues. Germline values: CDR1 MGHRA, CDR2 YSYEKL. The CDR3 region is CASSEMRGANTEAFF.

The chain joins TRBV20-1 to TRBJ2-3; as DNA is missing, the TRBD1 call by TCRdb cannot be tested. Germline V gene sequence: CDR1 DFQATT, CDR2 SNEGSKA (reference sequence). This CDR3 contains 17 residues. This CDR3 reads CSASLQGAGLGADTQYF.

CDR3 sequence reads: CASSPKPGSYGYTF. The chain has TRBV18 and TRBJ1-2; TCRdb reports TRBD1, a call that lacks DNA to check it against. This CDR3 spans 14 amino acids. Germline lookup yields CDR1 KGHSH and CDR2 LQKENI.

The CDR3 sequence: CASRETTEKLFF. The chain recombines TRBV18 with TRBJ1-4. The CDR3 runs 12 residues. Germline V gives CDR1 KGHSH, CDR2 LQKENI. Complete variable domain (other parts from reference TRBV18 and TRBJ1-4): NAGVMQNPRHLVRRRGQEARLRCSPMKGHSHVYWYRQLPEEGLKFMVYLQKENIIDESGMPKERFSAEFPKEGPSILRIQQVVRGDSAAYFCASRETTEKLFFGSGTQLSVL.

The chain combines TRBV12-3 or TRBV12-4 with TRBJ2-3; TCRdb's D call of TRBD2 is untestable without DNA. The CDR3 sequence is 16 residues long. CDR3 region: CATTSGRAVDTDTQYF.

The gene calls are TRBV10-3 and TRBJ2-2. CDR3 length: 14 amino acids. Germline V lookup: CDR1 ENHRY, CDR2 SYGVKD. The CDR3 reads CAISEFDRTGELFF.

The chain combines TRBV5-1 with TRBJ2-1; the D gene TCRdb calls, TRBD2, cannot be checked with no DNA. Looked up from germline, CDR1 is SGHRS and CDR2 is YFSETQ. The CDR3 runs to 16 residues. CDR3 loop: CASSPGTSGIRNEQFF.

The rearrangement links TRBV11-2 to TRBJ1-1; TCRdb outputs TRBD1, but without DNA this stays unchecked. This CDR3 is built from 14 residues. The germline V gene has CDR1 SGHAT and CDR2 FQNNGV. The CDR3 spells CASSPNRANTEAFF.

The gene calls are TRBV7-8 and TRBJ2-2; the TRBD2 assignment by TCRdb is unverifiable without DNA. This CDR3 is 22 amino acids long. Germline loops: CDR1 SGHVS, CDR2 FQNEAQ. The chain's CDR3 is CASSLVTLPGLAGGPNTGELFF.

The chain recombines TRBV18 with TRBJ1-1. In germline, CDR1 is KGHSH, CDR2 LQKENI. The CDR3 has 16 amino acids. CDR3 residues: CASSPRDSGMGTEAFF.

The genes are TRBV5-1 and TRBJ2-1; TCRdb's D call, TRBD2, is unchecked because there is no DNA. The CDR3 runs 15 residues. CDR1 and CDR2 (germline): SGHRS, YFSETQ. CDR3 amino acids: CASDYGLAGRNEQFF.

V usage is TRBV5-1 and J usage is TRBJ2-7. The CDR3 loop spans 14 amino acids. CDR1 is SGHRS, CDR2 YFSETQ, per germline. CDR3: CASSLSFTDYEQYF.

The V gene is TRBV6-5, the J gene TRBJ2-1. Germline V gives CDR1 MNHEY, CDR2 SVGAGI. The CDR3 has 12 residues. CDR3 region: CASSPLVGEQFF.